This T cell receptor (beta chain) was retrieved from a study of blood T cell repertoires in COVID-19. With V trimmed by 4 bases and J by 2 bases, 8 bases remained unmatched. CDR3 length: 18 amino acids. Germline V gene data show CDR1 as SGHRS and CDR2 as YFSETQ. The repertoire was sequenced with immunoSEQ multiplex PCR; TCRdb's copy has only in-frame clones and lacks some. The sample comprises approximately 94,000 clones, roughly 80% of which are singletons, and under 35% rests with the top ten. The sequence was collected from a man aged 70 or older with active or convalescent COVID-19. This chain joins TRBV5-1 and TRBJ2-3, with 15 bases fitting TRBD2. The specimen was peripheral blood. In nucleotides, the CDR3 is TGCGCCAGCAGCCACGGGACTAGCGGGGGGATCCCCACAGATACGCAGTATTTT. This gives the protein CASSHGTSGGIPTDTQYF. The entire variable domain, with the rest obtained from reference TRBV5-1 and TRBJ2-3, is as follows: KAGVTQTPRYLIKTRGQQVTLSCSPISGHRSVSWYQQTPGQGLQFLFEYFSETQRNKGNFPGRFSGRQFSNSRSEMNVSTLELGDSALYLCASSHGTSGGIPTDTQYFGPGTRLTVL.